The 18 T cell receptor beta chains below come from one sample, sequenced in a study of blood T cell repertoires in COVID-19. Using immunoSEQ multiplex PCR, the repertoire was profiled, and TCRdb retains in-frame clones only, with some absent. The sample records some 140,000 clones, around 85% being singletons. Sequencing used peripheral blood. These receptors all stem from a man in his fifties or sixties with COVID-19, enrolled during active disease.

This clone was seen only once. The rearrangement joins TRBV18 to TRBJ2-5, with 11 bases lining up with TRBD1. This CDR3 is 14 amino acids long. Germline CDR1 and CDR2: KGHSH and LQKENI. Trimming took 4 bases from V and 5 from J; bases not matched to a gene: 3. CDR3 nucleotides: TGTGCCAGCTCACGGACAGGGGGCCAGGAGACCCAGTACTTC. It yields the protein CASSRTGGQETQYF.

The chain uses TRBV6-6 and TRBJ2-1; 9 bases line up with TRBD2. The CDR3 has 16 residues. With V trimmed by 7 bases and J by 4 bases, 11 bases remained unmatched. From germline, CDR1 is MNHNY and CDR2 SVGAGI (reference sequence). The CDR3 sequence is CASNPAGGHLYNEQFF. For the CDR3, the DNA is TGTGCCAGCAACCCCGCGGGGGGGCACCTTTACAATGAGCAGTTCTTC.

In regard to this clone: The junction and the germline gene differ at one end; a read error may be behind it. The CDR3 nucleotides read TGTGCTAGCAGCTTATCAGGGTGGAGCTCCTACGAGCAGTACTTC. Translating gives CASSLSGWSSYEQYF. V usage is TRBV7-7 and J usage is TRBJ2-7; D may be TRBD1 (5 bases). The CDR3 covers 15 residues. CDR1 SSHAT and CDR2 FNYEAQ come from the germline V gene (reference sequence).

The chain links TRBV7-3 to TRBJ2-3; the D gene is possibly TRBD1 (6 bases). This CDR3 region has 16 residues. V dropped 1 base and J dropped 6 bases, with 17 bases sitting between them. The V gene's germline CDR1 is SGHTA and CDR2 FQGTGA. This chain's CDR3 is CASSLSQGSGMDTQYF. The DNA of the CDR3 is TGTGCCAGCAGCTTAAGCCAGGGGTCAGGTATGGATACGCAGTATTTT. Using reference TRBV7-3 and TRBJ2-3 for the parts outside the CDR3, the full variable domain is GAGVSQTPSNKVTEKGKYVELRCDPISGHTALYWYRQSLGQGPEFLIYFQGTGAADDSGLPNDRFFAVRPEGSVSTLKIQRTERGDSAVYLCASSLSQGSGMDTQYFGPGTRLTVL.

This chain uses TRBV6-2 or TRBV6-3 with TRBJ1-5; no clear D gene. V was cut by 2 bases and J by 9 bases, with 8 bases left in between. CDR1 is MNHEY and CDR2 is SVGEGT in the germline V gene. The CDR3 extends over 12 amino acids. The CDR3, as DNA: TGTGCCAGCAGTTACCGCGAACTGCCCCAGCATTTT. This sequence encodes CASSYRELPQHF.

V is TRBV27 and J is TRBJ1-1; D is perhaps TRBD1 (5 bases). Trimming shortened V by 11 bases and J by 8 bases, and 15 bases separated the two germline ends. The V gene's germline CDR1 is MNHEY and CDR2 SMNVEV (reference sequence). This CDR3 spans 11 amino acids. The CDR3 sequence: CAAVGVAEAFF. The CDR3 coding sequence is TGTGCCGCCGTAGGGGTTGCCGAAGCTTTCTTT.

This clone appeared a few times. The gene calls are TRBV7-8 and TRBJ2-3; D not resolved. This CDR3 contains 19 residues. CDR1 is SGHVS and CDR2 is FQNEAQ in the germline V gene. The V gene lost 7 bases and the J gene lost 2 bases, with 28 bases spanning the gap. The CDR3 DNA reads TGTGCCAGCACAAAGCGTGCGGCGGCCCGGAGTATAGCCACAGATACGCAGTATTTT. Amino acid sequence: CASTKRAAARSIATDTQYF.

The J gene is TRBJ1-1, the V gene TRBV7-6, with 8 bases aligning to TRBD1. V lost 2 bases and J lost 1; bases outside the gene matches: 15. Germline loops: CDR1 SGHVS, CDR2 FNYEAQ. There are 19 residues in the CDR3. The CDR3 DNA sequence: TGTGCCAGCAGCTTAATTCCCCCCCACCGACAGGGGAAGAACACTGAAGCTTTCTTT. The encoded protein is CASSLIPPHRQGKNTEAFF.

This rearrangement joins TRBV6-5 to TRBJ2-2, with TRBD1 matching 10 bases. The germline V gene has CDR1 MNHEY and CDR2 SVGAGI. V was clipped by 7 bases and J by 9 bases; unmatched bases: 8. This CDR3 comprises 14 residues. The CDR3 DNA sequence: TGTGCCAGCACTAAGGACAGGGGGGGTCGGGAGCTGTTTTTT. Translation gives CASTKDRGGRELFF.

V usage is TRBV19 and J usage is TRBJ2-2, with TRBD1 matching 9 bases. V lost 5 bases, J lost 5 bases, and 6 bases stayed unmatched. The germline gives CDR1 LNHDA, CDR2 SQIVND (reference sequence). The CDR3 spans 15 residues. The DNA for the CDR3 is TGTGCCAGTAGTCTGGACAGGGGACGGACCGGGGAGCTGTTTTTT. Encoded protein: CASSLDRGRTGELFF.

The rearrangement joins TRBV14 to TRBJ2-3, with D hard to call. The CDR3 spans 12 residues. Per the germline V gene, CDR1 is SGHDN and CDR2 is FVKESK. V was clipped by 4 bases and J by 5 bases, with 7 bases between them. The CDR3: CASSLLRDTQYF. DNA for the CDR3: TGTGCCAGCAGCCTCCTGCGAGATACGCAGTATTTT.

The gene calls are TRBV2 and TRBJ1-2; a weak D match, TRBD1 (5 bases). Per germline, CDR1 SNHLY and CDR2 FYNNEI. V shed 4 bases and J shed 4 bases, with 10 bases lying between them. CDR3 size: 13 residues. In nucleotides, the CDR3 is TGTGCCAGCAGTGGCGGGGGAAGCTATGGCTACACCTTC. This encodes CASSGGGSYGYTF.

The table lists this clone with a count of one. This chain uses TRBV25-1 with TRBJ1-2, with D tentatively TRBD1 (6 bases). The CDR3 is made up of 12 amino acids. Germline V gene lookup returns CDR1 MGHDK and CDR2 SYGVNS. The ends were cut back, 5 bases at V and 6 bases at J, with 10 bases in the middle. Here the CDR3 DNA reads TGTGCCAGCAGTTGGCAGGGGCATGGCTACACCTTC. This sequence encodes CASSWQGHGYTF.

This rearrangement joins TRBV7-3 to TRBJ2-1; 10 bases align to TRBD2. The CDR3 length is 14 residues. V shed 5 bases, J shed 7 bases, and the junction held 5 bases outside the gene matches. Looked up from germline, CDR1 is SGHTA and CDR2 is FQGTGA. Written as DNA, the CDR3 is TGTGCCAGCAGCAGCGGGGGGGCCCTTAATGAGCAGTTCTTC. The encoded protein is CASSSGGALNEQFF.

This clone has just a few counts. This chain joins TRBV27 and TRBJ2-7; TRBD1 might be the D (6 bases). The CDR3 spans 15 residues. With 3 bases removed from V and 6 bases from J, the gap between germline ends came to 18 bases. Germline V gene sequence: CDR1 MNHEY, CDR2 SMNVEV (reference sequence). The CDR3 DNA is TGTGCCAGCAGTTTTTGGTTCGCAGGGGCCGGCGAGCAGTACTTC. The encoded protein is CASSFWFAGAGEQYF.

There are a few counts of this clone. J is TRBJ2-3 and V is TRBV5-5; 11 bases are a match to TRBD2. Germline V gene sequence: CDR1 SGHKS, CDR2 YYEKEE (reference sequence). V gave up 4 bases and J gave up 4 bases; unmatched junction bases: 8. The CDR3 extends over 16 amino acids. The CDR3 protein is CASSPPGTSGPDTQYF. CDR3 nucleotides: TGTGCCAGCAGCCCCCCGGGGACTAGCGGACCAGATACGCAGTATTTT.

The CDR3 sequence: CASSYSRASGRPEPYEQYF. CDR3 coding DNA: TGTGCCAGCAGTTACTCGAGGGCTAGCGGGAGACCCGAACCCTACGAGCAGTACTTC. The chain carries TRBV6-2 or TRBV6-3 and TRBJ2-7; 10 nucleotides align to TRBD2. The CDR3 has 19 amino acids. Germline CDR1 and CDR2: MNHEY and SVGEGT. V was clipped by 0 bases and J by 2 bases; unmatched bases: 13.

The gene calls are TRBV10-3 and TRBJ1-2; D is possibly TRBD1 (6 bases). The CDR3 runs to 15 residues. In germline, CDR1 is ENHRY, CDR2 SYGVKD. Trimming removed 0 bases from V and 8 bases from J, with 16 bases in between. The CDR3 region is CAISESTRGGNGYTF. DNA for the CDR3: TGTGCCATCAGTGAGTCGACTCGAGGGGGTAACGGCTACACCTTC.